This paragraph covers one T cell receptor (beta chain) sequence. The CDR3 length is 13 residues. V lost 2 bases to trimming and J lost 4 bases, with 6 bases between them. Per the germline V gene, CDR1 is MNHEY and CDR2 is SVGAGI. Here immunoSEQ multiplex PCR was the method, and the copy in TCRdb shows in-frame clones only, minus some. The sample has 240,000 or so clones, 85% to 90% seen once. Cohort assignment relied on participant-reported clinical history. These data are taken from a study of blood T cell repertoires in COVID-19. Study context: Sites in the United States, Italy and Spain provided acute and convalescent COVID-19 samples.

V usage is TRBV6-5 and J usage is TRBJ2-1, with D perhaps matching TRBD2 (5 bases). Sample: PBMCs or T cells enriched from blood (not recorded which). This sequence was found in a man in his forties who had recovered from COVID-19. Here the CDR3 reads CASSYGEYNEQFF. The CDR3 nucleotides are TGTGCCAGCAGTTACGGGGAGTACAATGAGCAGTTCTTC.